This TCR beta chain originates from a study of cytomegalovirus exposure and HLA in healthy donors. General observations from the study: Prior analysis indicated that the majority of TCR beta V segments exhibited productivity approximately 87% or approximately 30% of the time. Most observed TCR sequences were rare, whereas some public TCRs were detected in many donors. Later work found most CMV-associated TCR beta chains apparently HLA-restricted. TCR beta sequences numbering under 20,000 were associated with HLA alleles at 0.05 false discovery rate in a later analysis.

PCR was performed using 60 Vbeta and 13 Jbeta primers. This table comes from immunoSEQ multiplex PCR, and its TCRdb copy is limited to in-frame clones, with some not included. The sample carries roughly 190,000 clones, 65% to 85% recorded once. Regarding this clone: Antigen: not known.

Trimming pared 3 bases from V and 13 bases from J, leaving 19 bases between. Germline CDR1 and CDR2: MNHNS and SASEGT. The CDR3 is 13 residues long. This receptor was obtained from a female donor in good health and CMV-seronegative. The gene calls are TRBV6-1 and TRBJ2-7; D might be TRBD1 (5 bases). The sequencing sample was made of PBMCs. The DNA of the CDR3 is TGTGCCAGCAGTGACAGGGCCCCCCTCAAATCATACTTC. It is translated as CASSDRAPLKSYF.